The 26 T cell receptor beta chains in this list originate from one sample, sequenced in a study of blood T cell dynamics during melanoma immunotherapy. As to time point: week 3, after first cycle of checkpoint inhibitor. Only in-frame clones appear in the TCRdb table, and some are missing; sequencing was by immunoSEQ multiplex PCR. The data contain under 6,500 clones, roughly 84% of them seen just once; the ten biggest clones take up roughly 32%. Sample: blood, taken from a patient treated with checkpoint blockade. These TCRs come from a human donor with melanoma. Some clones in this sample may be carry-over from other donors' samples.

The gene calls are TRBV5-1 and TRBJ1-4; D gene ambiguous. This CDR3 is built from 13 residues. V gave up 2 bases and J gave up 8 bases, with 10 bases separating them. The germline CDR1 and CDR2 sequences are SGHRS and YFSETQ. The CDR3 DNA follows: TGCGCCAGCAGCTTCGGGGTGGAGGAAAAACTGTTTTTT. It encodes CASSFGVEEKLFF.

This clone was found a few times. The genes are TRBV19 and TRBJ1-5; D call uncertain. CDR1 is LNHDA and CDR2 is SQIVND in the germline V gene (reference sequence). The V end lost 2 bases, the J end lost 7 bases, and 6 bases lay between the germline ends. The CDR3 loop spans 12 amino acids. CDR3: CASSIFSQPQHF. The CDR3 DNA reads TGTGCCAGTAGTATATTCTCCCAGCCCCAGCATTTT.

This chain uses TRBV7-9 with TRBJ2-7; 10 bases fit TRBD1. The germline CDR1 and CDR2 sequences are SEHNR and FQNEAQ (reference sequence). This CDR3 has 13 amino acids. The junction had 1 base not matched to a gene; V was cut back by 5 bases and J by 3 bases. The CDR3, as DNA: TGTGCCAGCAGCCGGACAGGGGGCTACGAGCAGTACTTC. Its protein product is CASSRTGGYEQYF. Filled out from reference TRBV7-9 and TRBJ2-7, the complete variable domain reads DTGVSQNPRHKITKRGQNVTFRCDPISEHNRLYWYRQTLGQGPEFLTYFQNEAQLEKSRLLSDRFSAERPKGSFSTLEIQRTEQGDSAMYLCASSRTGGYEQYFGPGTRLTVT.

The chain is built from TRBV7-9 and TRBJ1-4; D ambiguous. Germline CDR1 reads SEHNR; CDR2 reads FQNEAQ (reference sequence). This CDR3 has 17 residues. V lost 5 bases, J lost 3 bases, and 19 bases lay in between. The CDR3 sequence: CASSPASRVEANEKLFF. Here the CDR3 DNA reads TGTGCCAGCAGCCCCGCTAGTCGAGTCGAAGCTAATGAAAAACTGTTTTTT.

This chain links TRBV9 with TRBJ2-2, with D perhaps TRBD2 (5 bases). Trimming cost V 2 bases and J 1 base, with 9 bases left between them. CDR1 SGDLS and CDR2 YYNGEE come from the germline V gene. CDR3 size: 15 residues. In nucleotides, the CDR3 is TGTGCCAGCAGCGTCTTCGGGGAGAACACCGGGGAGCTGTTTTTT. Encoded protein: CASSVFGENTGELFF. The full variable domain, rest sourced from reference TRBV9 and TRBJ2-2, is DSGVTQTPKHLITATGQRVTLRCSPRSGDLSVYWYQQSLDQGLQFLIQYYNGEERAKGNILERFSAQQFPDLHSELNLSSLELGDSALYFCASSVFGENTGELFFGEGSRLTVL.

Written as DNA, the CDR3 is TGTGCCAGCAGCCCTCAGGGGGGGAACACCGGGGAGCTGTTTTTT. Residues: CASSPQGGNTGELFF. The chain employs TRBV7-9 and TRBJ2-2; maybe TRBD1 (7 bases). Trimming left V 5 bases short and J 1 base short, with 11 bases between. Germline values: CDR1 SEHNR, CDR2 FQNEAQ (reference sequence). The CDR3 covers 15 residues. Looking up the rest from reference TRBV7-9 and TRBJ2-2 gives the full variable domain: DTGVSQNPRHKITKRGQNVTFRCDPISEHNRLYWYRQTLGQGPEFLTYFQNEAQLEKSRLLSDRFSAERPKGSFSTLEIQRTEQGDSAMYLCASSPQGGNTGELFFGEGSRLTVL.

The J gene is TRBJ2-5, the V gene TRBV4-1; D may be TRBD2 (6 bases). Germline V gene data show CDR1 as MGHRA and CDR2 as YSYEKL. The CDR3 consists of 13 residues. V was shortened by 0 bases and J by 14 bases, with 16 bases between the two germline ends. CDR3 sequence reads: CASSQDLLTSVYF. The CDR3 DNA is TGCGCCAGCAGCCAAGATCTGCTGACTAGTGTTTACTTC.

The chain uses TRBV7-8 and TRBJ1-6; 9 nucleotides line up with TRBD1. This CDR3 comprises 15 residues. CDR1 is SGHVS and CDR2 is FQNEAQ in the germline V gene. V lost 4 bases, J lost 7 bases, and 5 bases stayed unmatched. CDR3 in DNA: TGTGCCAGCAGCTGGGACAGGGCTTTGAATTCACCCCTCCACTTT. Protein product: CASSWDRALNSPLHF.

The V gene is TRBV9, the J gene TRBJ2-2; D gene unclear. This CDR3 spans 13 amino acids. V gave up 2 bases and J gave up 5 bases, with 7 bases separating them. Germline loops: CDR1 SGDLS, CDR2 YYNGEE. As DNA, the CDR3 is TGTGCCAGCAGCGTCCGTGAGACCGGGGAGCTGTTTTTT. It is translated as CASSVRETGELFF.

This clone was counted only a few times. The CDR3 sequence: CASSLEGTLGEKLFF. Here the CDR3 DNA reads TGTGCCAGCAGCTTAGAAGGCACGTTAGGAGAAAAACTGTTTTTT. V and J are TRBV7-2 and TRBJ1-4; D gene uncertain. Deletions cut 1 base from V and 8 bases from J, with 14 bases between. This CDR3 has 15 amino acids. Looked up from germline, CDR1 is SGHTA and CDR2 is FQGNSA.

The CDR3 DNA is TGTGCCAGCAGCGGGACAGGGGCGGATTCACCCCTCCACTTT. This gives the protein CASSGTGADSPLHF. J is TRBJ1-6 and V is TRBV9; 9 positions agree with TRBD1. V trimming: 3 bases; J trimming: 8 bases; junction bases outside the gene matches: 3. The germline gives CDR1 SGDLS, CDR2 YYNGEE. The length of the CDR3 is 14 residues.

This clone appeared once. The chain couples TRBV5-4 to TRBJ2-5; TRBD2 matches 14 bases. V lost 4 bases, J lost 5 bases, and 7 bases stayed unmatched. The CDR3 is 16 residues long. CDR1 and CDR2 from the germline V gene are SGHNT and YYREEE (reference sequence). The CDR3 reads CASSRGLAGAGETQYF. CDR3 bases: TGTGCCAGCAGCAGGGGACTAGCGGGGGCGGGGGAGACCCAGTACTTC.

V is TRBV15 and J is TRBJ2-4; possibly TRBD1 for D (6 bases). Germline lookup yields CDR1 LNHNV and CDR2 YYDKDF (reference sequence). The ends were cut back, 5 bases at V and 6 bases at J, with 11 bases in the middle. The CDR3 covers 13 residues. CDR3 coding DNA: TGTGCCACCAGCCTATCAGGGGTAAACATTCAGTACTTC. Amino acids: CATSLSGVNIQYF. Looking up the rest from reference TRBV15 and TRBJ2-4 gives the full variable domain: DAMVIQNPRYQVTQFGKPVTLSCSQTLNHNVMYWYQQKSSQAPKLLFHYYDKDFNNEADTPDNFQSRRPNTSFCFLDIRSPGLGDTAMYLCATSLSGVNIQYFGAGTRLSVL.

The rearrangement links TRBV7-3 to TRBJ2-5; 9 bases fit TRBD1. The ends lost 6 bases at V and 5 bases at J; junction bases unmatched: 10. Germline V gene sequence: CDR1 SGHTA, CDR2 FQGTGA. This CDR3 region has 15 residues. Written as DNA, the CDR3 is TGTGCCAGCAGTACGGCCGGGACAGGGAGGGAGACCCAGTACTTC. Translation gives CASSTAGTGRETQYF. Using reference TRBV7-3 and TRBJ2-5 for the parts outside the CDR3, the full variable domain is GAGVSQTPSNKVTEKGKYVELRCDPISGHTALYWYRQSLGQGPEFLIYFQGTGAADDSGLPNDRFFAVRPEGSVSTLKIQRTERGDSAVYLCASSTAGTGRETQYFGPGTRLLVL.

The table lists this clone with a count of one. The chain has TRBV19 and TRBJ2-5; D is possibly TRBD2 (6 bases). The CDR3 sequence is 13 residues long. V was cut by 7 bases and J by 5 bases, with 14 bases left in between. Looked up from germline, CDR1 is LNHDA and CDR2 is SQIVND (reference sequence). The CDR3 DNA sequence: TGTGCCAGTACCGGGACTGGAAGTGAGACCCAGTACTTC. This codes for CASTGTGSETQYF. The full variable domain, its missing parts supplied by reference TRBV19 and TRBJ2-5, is DGGITQSPKYLFRKEGQNVTLSCEQNLNHDAMYWYRQDPGQGLRLIYYSQIVNDFQKGDIAEGYSVSREKKESFPLTVTSAQKNPTAFYLCASTGTGSETQYFGPGTRLLVL.

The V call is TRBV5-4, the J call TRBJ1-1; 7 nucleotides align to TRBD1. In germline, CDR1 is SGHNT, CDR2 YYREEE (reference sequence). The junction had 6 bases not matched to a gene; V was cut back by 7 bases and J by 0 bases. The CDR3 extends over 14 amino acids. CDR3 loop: CASGTAIMNTEAFF. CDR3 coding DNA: TGTGCCAGCGGGACAGCGATTATGAACACTGAAGCTTTCTTT.

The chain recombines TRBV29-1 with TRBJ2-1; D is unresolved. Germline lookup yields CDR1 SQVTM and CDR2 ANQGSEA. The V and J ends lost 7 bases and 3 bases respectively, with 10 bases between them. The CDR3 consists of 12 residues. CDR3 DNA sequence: TGCAGCGCAAAGACTGACTACAATGAGCAGTTCTTC. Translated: CSAKTDYNEQFF.

CDR3 residues: CASKGGAYNEQFF. The DNA of the CDR3 is TGTGCCAGCAAGGGCGGGGCCTACAATGAGCAGTTCTTC. The gene calls are TRBV2 and TRBJ2-1; D is possibly TRBD2 (6 bases). The CDR3 totals 13 residues. V lost 7 bases and J lost 2, with 9 bases in between. Germline loops: CDR1 SNHLY, CDR2 FYNNEI.

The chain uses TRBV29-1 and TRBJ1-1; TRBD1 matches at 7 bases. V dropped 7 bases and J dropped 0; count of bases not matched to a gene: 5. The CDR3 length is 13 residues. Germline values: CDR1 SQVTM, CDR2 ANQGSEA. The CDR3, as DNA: TGCAGCGCGGGACAGCTGCTGAACACTGAAGCTTTCTTT. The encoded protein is CSAGQLLNTEAFF.

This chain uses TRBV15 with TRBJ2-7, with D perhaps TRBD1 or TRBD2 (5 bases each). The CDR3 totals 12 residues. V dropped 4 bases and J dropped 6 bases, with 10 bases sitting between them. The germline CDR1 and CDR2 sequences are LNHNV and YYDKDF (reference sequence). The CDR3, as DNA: TGTGCCACCAGCACCGGGGACGTCGAGCAGTACTTC. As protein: CATSTGDVEQYF.

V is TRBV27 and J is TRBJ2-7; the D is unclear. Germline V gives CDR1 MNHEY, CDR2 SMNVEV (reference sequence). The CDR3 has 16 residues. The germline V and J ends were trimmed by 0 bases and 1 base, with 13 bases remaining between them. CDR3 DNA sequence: TGTGCCAGCAGTTTATCCCCCCTGGTGGGGTCCTACGAGCAGTACTTC. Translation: CASSLSPLVGSYEQYF.

CDR3 bases: TGTGCCAGCAGTTTACGACAGGGGGGCTATGGCTACACCTTC. This translates into CASSLRQGGYGYTF. This chain joins TRBV27 and TRBJ1-2; the match to TRBD1 covers 9 bases. The trim removed 2 bases at V and 4 bases at J, leaving 2 bases unmatched. The CDR3 is 14 residues long. Germline CDR1 is MNHEY and CDR2 is SMNVEV (reference sequence).

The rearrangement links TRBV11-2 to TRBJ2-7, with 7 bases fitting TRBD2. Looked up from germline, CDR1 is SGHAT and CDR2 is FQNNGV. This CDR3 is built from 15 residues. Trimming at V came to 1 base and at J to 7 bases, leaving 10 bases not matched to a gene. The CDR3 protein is CASSLGFDQGGEQYF. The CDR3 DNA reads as TGTGCCAGCAGCTTAGGGTTCGACCAGGGAGGGGAGCAGTACTTC.

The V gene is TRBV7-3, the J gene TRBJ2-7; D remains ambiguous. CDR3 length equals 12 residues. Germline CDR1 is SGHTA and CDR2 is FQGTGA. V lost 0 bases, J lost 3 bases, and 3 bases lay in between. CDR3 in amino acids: CASSLTNYEQYF. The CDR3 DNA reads TGTGCCAGCAGCTTAACGAACTACGAGCAGTACTTC.

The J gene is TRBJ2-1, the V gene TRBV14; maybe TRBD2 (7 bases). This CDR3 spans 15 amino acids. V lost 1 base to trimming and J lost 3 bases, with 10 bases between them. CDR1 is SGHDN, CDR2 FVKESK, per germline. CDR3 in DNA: TGTGCCAGCAGCCAAGCGGGGGGCCACTACAATGAGCAGTTCTTC. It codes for CASSQAGGHYNEQFF. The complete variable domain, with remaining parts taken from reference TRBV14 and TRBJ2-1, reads EAGVTQFPSHSVIEKGQTVTLRCDPISGHDNLYWYRRVMGKEIKFLLHFVKESKQDESGMPNNRFLAERTGGTYSTLKVQPAELEDSGVYFCASSQAGGHYNEQFFGPGTRLTVL.

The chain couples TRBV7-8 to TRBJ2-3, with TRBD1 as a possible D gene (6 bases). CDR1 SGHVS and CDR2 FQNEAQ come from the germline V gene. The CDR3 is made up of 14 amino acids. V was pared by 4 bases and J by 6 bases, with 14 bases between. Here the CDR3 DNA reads TGTGCCAGCAGCTCCAGGGGCCGCTTGGATACGCAGTATTTT. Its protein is CASSSRGRLDTQYF. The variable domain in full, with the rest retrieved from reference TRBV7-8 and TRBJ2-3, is GAGVSQSPRYKVAKRGQDVALRCDPISGHVSLFWYQQALGQGPEFLTYFQNEAQLDKSGLPSDRFFAERPEGSVSTLKIQRTQQEDSAVYLCASSSRGRLDTQYFGPGTRLTVL.